The 7 T cell receptor beta chains presented below share a single source sample, sequenced in a study of blood T cell repertoires in COVID-19. The method was immunoSEQ multiplex PCR; TCRdb's version includes in-frame clones alone and lacks a portion of them. There are more than 200,000 clones in the sample; about 83% occur only once, and around 8.9% lies in the top ten. Sequencing was carried out using peripheral blood. The receptors stem from a man aged 35 to 55 with active or convalescent COVID-19.

The V and J genes are TRBV5-1 and TRBJ2-1, with a weak D call TRBD2 (6 bases). Germline V gives CDR1 SGHRS, CDR2 YFSETQ. Trimming removed 4 bases from V and 9 bases from J, with 17 bases in between. CDR3 length equals 14 residues. Here the CDR3 DNA reads TGCGCCAGCAGCCTCGGGAGAGGGAACGGTGAGCAGTTCTTC. Protein: CASSLGRGNGEQFF.

The chain couples TRBV6-5 to TRBJ1-1; D unresolved. Germline V gene data show CDR1 as MNHEY and CDR2 as SVGAGI. CDR3 length equals 12 residues. V lost 0 bases and J lost 8, with 7 bases in between. CDR3 in DNA: TGTGCCAGCAGTTACTCGGGCAGCGAAGCTTTCTTT. Translated, it gives CASSYSGSEAFF.

The rearrangement uses TRBV3-1 (or the pseudogene TRBV3-2) and TRBJ1-2; a weak D match, TRBD1 (6 bases). V was trimmed by 6 bases and J by 2 bases, leaving 19 bases between them. Germline V gene data show CDR1 as LGHDT and CDR2 as YNNKEL (reference sequence). The CDR3 runs 16 residues. This chain's CDR3 is CASRTSGTSLNYGYTF. The DNA for the CDR3 is TGTGCCAGCAGAACCTCCGGGACATCCTTAAACTATGGCTACACCTTC.

This chain connects TRBV30 to TRBJ1-3; D unresolved. V lost 4 bases, J lost 3 bases, and 22 bases lay in between. CDR1 GTSNPN and CDR2 SVGIG come from the germline V gene (reference sequence). CDR3 length: 17 amino acids. CDR3 region: CAWKSPWSGSNGNTIYF. In nucleotides, the CDR3 is TGTGCCTGGAAATCCCCGTGGTCGGGGTCAAATGGAAACACCATATATTTT.

The V gene is TRBV19, the J gene TRBJ2-3; 10 bases are shared with TRBD2. With V trimmed by 5 bases and J by 3 bases, 5 bases remained unmatched. There are 15 residues in the CDR3. Germline lookup yields CDR1 LNHDA and CDR2 SQIVND (reference sequence). DNA for the CDR3: TGTGCCAGTAGTCCTCCGGGACTAGCGACAGATACGCAGTATTTT. Its protein product is CASSPPGLATDTQYF.

This chain links TRBV28 with TRBJ2-1; D possibly corresponds to TRBD2 (7 bases). From germline, CDR1 is MDHEN and CDR2 SYDVKM. The CDR3 spans 12 residues. V was shortened by 3 bases and J by 10 bases, with 10 bases between the two germline ends. The DNA for the CDR3 is TGTGCCAGCAGTTTGCGGGGGCCCGAGCAGTTCTTC. This sequence encodes CASSLRGPEQFF.

The rearrangement joins TRBV9 to TRBJ2-7; tentative D call: TRBD1 (5 bases). This CDR3 comprises 14 residues. Looked up from germline, CDR1 is SGDLS and CDR2 is YYNGEE. Trimming pared 4 bases from V and 4 bases from J, leaving 15 bases between. CDR3 coding DNA: TGTGCCAGCAGCCCAGATCGGCAGGGTTACGAGCAGTACTTC. Translated: CASSPDRQGYEQYF.